The entry below describes one T cell receptor (beta chain). No antigen is known for it. PCR primers comprised 60 Vbeta and 13 Jbeta primers. Repertoires were generated with immunoSEQ multiplex PCR, while TCRdb's copy carries only in-frame clones and drops some. The table includes fewer than 180,000 clones, about 85% detected once. Healthy bone marrow donors made up the donor group. Although they were nominally healthy when sampled, donors likely had unrecorded immune exposures. The V and J ends lost 2 bases and 4 bases respectively, with 6 bases between them. Germline V gene lookup returns CDR1 MNHNY and CDR2 SVGAGI (reference sequence). The CDR3 contains 12 residues. This sample stems from a study of cytomegalovirus exposure and HLA in healthy donors. Study observations and caveats: Later examination showed HLA-associated TCR beta chains had greater clonal expansion than equally common others. Confirmation in vitro established that a few CMV-associated chains were specific for CMV antigens.

This chain connects TRBV6-6 to TRBJ2-7; D unresolved. The clonotype comes from a human donor in good health. Sequenced: PBMCs. The CDR3 coding sequence is TGTGCCAGCAGTTACGTAGTTTACGAGCAGTACTTC. Its protein is CASSYVVYEQYF.